These T cell receptor beta chains were read from a single sample in a study of T cell changes during pregnancy in multiple sclerosis. Data came from immunoSEQ multiplex PCR; TCRdb stores just in-frame clones and leaves some out. Of about 70,000 clones in the sample, around 90% were seen once. The source material was CD4+ T cells from peripheral blood mononuclear cells, sampled after pregnancy. The receptors derive from a female donor with multiple sclerosis, enrolled in a pregnancy study. The CDR3 runs from the conserved cysteine through the conserved F or W. The order of the fields is CDR3 length, clone size, D gene, J gene, V gene, CDR3 protein, CDR3 DNA. A D gene is named only where the DNA matches it firmly. Not all rows give a size; the values are once, few, many and, for expanded clones, a class.

16	once	TRBD2	TRBJ2-2	TRBV6-6	CASSFLAGGPGGELFF	TGTGCCAGCAGTTTCTTAGCGGGAGGGCCCGGCGGGGAGCTGTTTTTT
17	NA	TRBD1	TRBJ1-4	TRBV28	CASRSTQGEAWGEKLFF	TGTGCCAGCAGATCAACACAGGGGGAGGCTTGGGGGGAAAAACTGTTTTTT
14	NA	NA	TRBJ1-1	TRBV6-5	CASRSPGGSTEAFF	TGTGCCAGCAGATCCCCGGGGGGGAGCACTGAAGCTTTCTTT
17	NA	NA	TRBJ2-5	TRBV21-1	CASSTNAREYGQETQYF	TGTGCCAGCAGCACCAACGCCCGGGAGTACGGACAAGAGACCCAGTACTTC
16	NA	TRBD1	TRBJ1-1	TRBV27	CASSLSWTGGGTEAFF	TGTGCCAGCAGTTTATCCTGGACAGGGGGAGGCACTGAAGCTTTCTTT
17	NA	TRBD1	TRBJ2-7	TRBV18	CASSPIGPDRASYEQYF	TGTGCCAGCTCACCAATAGGCCCCGACAGGGCCTCCTACGAGCAGTACTTC
13	NA	NA	TRBJ2-3	TRBV30	CAWRARSTDTQYF	TGTGCCTGGCGCGCTCGAAGCACAGATACGCAGTATTTT
14	NA	TRBD1	TRBJ1-2	TRBV4-1	CASSYDRGPNGYTF	TGCGCCAGCAGTTACGACAGGGGCCCCAATGGCTACACCTTC
14	NA	NA	TRBJ2-1	TRBV5-1	CASTEESSYNEQFF	TGCGCCAGCACCGAGGAGTCCTCCTACAATGAGCAGTTCTTC
15	once	TRBD2	TRBJ2-3	TRBV7-3	CASSLNRGETDTQYF	TGTGCCAGCAGCTTAAACCGGGGGGAGACAGATACGCAGTATTTT
15	NA	NA	TRBJ2-2	TRBV5-4	CASSSPNLDTGELFF	TGTGCCAGCAGCTCCCCTAATCTAGATACCGGGGAGCTGTTTTTT
16	NA	NA	TRBJ2-2	TRBV5-1	CASSSSWGTFSGELFF	TGCGCCAGCAGCTCCTCGTGGGGGACATTCAGCGGGGAGCTGTTTTTT
14	few	NA	TRBJ2-2	TRBV11-1	CASSLFRGAGELFF	TGTGCCAGCAGCTTATTTAGGGGCGCCGGGGAGCTGTTTTTT
16	NA	TRBD2	TRBJ2-5	TRBV6-1	CASSGGLAGGLETQYF	TGTGCCAGCAGTGGAGGACTAGCGGGAGGATTAGAGACCCAGTACTTC
17	NA	TRBD2	TRBJ2-7	TRBV4-1	CASSQEGLAGIFYEQYF	TGCGCCAGCAGCCAAGAAGGACTAGCGGGGATCTTCTACGAGCAGTACTTC
13	NA	NA	TRBJ2-1	TRBV6-5	CASSYSSSIEQFF	TGTGCCAGCAGTTACTCGTCTAGTATCGAGCAGTTCTTC
14	NA	TRBD1	TRBJ2-7	TRBV4-2	CASAFTDRSHEQYF	TGTGCCAGCGCGTTTACGGACAGGTCCCACGAGCAGTACTTC
14	once	NA	TRBJ2-3	TRBV11-2	CASSQGPITDTQYF	TGTGCCAGCAGCCAGGGGCCCATAACAGATACGCAGTATTTT
14	NA	NA	TRBJ2-3	TRBV30	CAWSNRGGTDTQYF	TGTGCCTGGAGTAATCGCGGGGGCACAGATACGCAGTATTTT
14	NA	NA	TRBJ2-7	TRBV5-6	CASSFGQGSYEQYF	TGTGCCAGCAGCTTCGGGCAGGGGAGCTACGAGCAGTACTTC
13	NA	NA	TRBJ2-7	TRBV5-1	CASSSTGNYEQYF	TGCGCCAGCAGCTCCACAGGGAACTACGAGCAGTACTTC
17	NA	NA	TRBJ2-1	TRBV5-4	CASSLVGGGGAYNEQFF	TGTGCCAGCAGCTTGGTGGGGGGCGGGGGTGCCTACAATGAGCAGTTCTTC
15	NA	NA	TRBJ1-2	TRBV19	CASSIDVRVPYGYTF	TGTGCCAGTAGTATAGATGTTCGGGTACCGTATGGCTACACCTTC
14	NA	NA	TRBJ1-5	TRBV30	CAWSATDSNQPQHF	TGTGCCTGGAGTGCGACAGATAGCAATCAGCCCCAGCATTTT
18	NA	NA	TRBJ2-1	TRBV27	CASSLSGHGGIRFGEQFF	TGTGCCAGCAGTTTAAGTGGGCATGGGGGGATTAGGTTCGGTGAGCAGTTCTTC
15	NA	NA	TRBJ1-5	TRBV2	CASSEGAGSGDPQHF	TGTGCCAGCAGTGAAGGAGCAGGCTCGGGGGACCCCCAGCATTTT
14	NA	TRBD2	TRBJ2-1	TRBV29-1	CSARLAGSYNEQFF	TGCAGCGCCCGTCTAGCGGGGAGCTACAATGAGCAGTTCTTC
16	NA	NA	TRBJ2-1	TRBV5-5	CASSLKRQGVDNEQFF	TGTGCCAGCAGCTTAAAAAGGCAGGGCGTCGACAATGAGCAGTTCTTC
16	NA	NA	TRBJ1-4	TRBV5-5	CASSSPDGGTNEKLFF	TGTGCCAGCAGCTCTCCAGATGGGGGGACTAATGAAAAACTGTTTTTT
15	NA	NA	TRBJ2-2	TRBV18	CASSPVQGNTGELFF	TGTGCCAGCTCACCCGTACAGGGGAACACCGGGGAGCTGTTTTTT
12	few	NA	TRBJ1-3	TRBV18	CASSPGRDTKNF	TGTGCCAGCTCACCTGGCCGGGACACGAAAAATTTT
13	NA	NA	TRBJ1-3	TRBV29-1	CSVGQGSGNTIYF	TGCAGCGTTGGTCAGGGGTCTGGAAACACCATATATTTT
16	NA	NA	TRBJ2-7	TRBV30	CAWTLPGGTPLYEQYF	TGTGCCTGGACTCTCCCGGGCGGGACGCCGTTATACGAGCAGTACTTC
14	NA	NA	TRBJ2-2	TRBV9	CASSVDPHGVKLFF	TGTGCCAGCAGCGTGGATCCGCACGGGGTAAAGCTGTTTTTT
19	NA	TRBD1	TRBJ1-1	TRBV19	CASSIRVSGQGALNTEAFF	TGTGCCAGTAGTATTCGGGTCTCGGGGCAGGGGGCTCTGAACACTGAAGCTTTCTTT
13	NA	TRBD2	TRBJ2-7	TRBV23-1	CASRPTSGYEQYF	TGCGCCAGCAGGCCGACTAGCGGATACGAGCAGTACTTC
15	NA	NA	TRBJ1-4	TRBV7-9	CASSPGRGGYEKLFF	TGTGCCAGCAGCCCAGGGAGGGGGGGCTATGAAAAACTGTTTTTT
16	NA	TRBD2	TRBJ2-7	TRBV5-4	CASSEGTSGRGREQYF	TGTGCCAGCAGCGAAGGGACTAGCGGAAGAGGGCGCGAGCAGTACTTC
14	once	NA	TRBJ2-3	TRBV7-3	CASSLSRGEDTQYF	TGTGCCAGCAGCTTAAGCAGGGGCGAAGATACGCAGTATTTT
13	NA	NA	TRBJ2-1	TRBV5-4	CASSAPGGGEQFF	TGTGCCAGCAGCGCTCCTGGGGGCGGTGAGCAGTTCTTC
16	NA	NA	TRBJ2-6	TRBV7-3	CASSLPGTSGANVLTF	TGTGCCAGCAGCTTGCCAGGGACATCTGGGGCCAACGTCCTGACTTTC
11	NA	NA	TRBJ2-4	TRBV20-1	CSASPTEIQYF	TGCAGTGCTTCCCCGACAGAGATTCAGTACTTC
15	NA	TRBD2	TRBJ2-1	TRBV27	CASSPGTSGYNEQFF	TGTGCCAGCAGTCCAGGGACTAGCGGCTACAATGAGCAGTTCTTC
14	NA	TRBD1	TRBJ1-2	TRBV7-2	CASSLVATGNGYTF	TGTGCCAGCAGCTTAGTAGCGACAGGGAATGGCTACACCTTC
12	few	TRBD1	TRBJ1-1	TRBV29-1	CSVWTGGTEAFF	TGCAGCGTTTGGACAGGGGGCACTGAAGCTTTCTTT
14	NA	TRBD2	TRBJ2-1	TRBV5-1	CASTLAGGSDEQFF	TGCGCCAGCACACTAGCGGGAGGGTCGGATGAGCAGTTCTTC
13	NA	NA	TRBJ2-7	TRBV12-2	CASNSGQGPEQYF	TGTGCAAGTAATAGCGGGCAGGGTCCCGAGCAGTACTTC